This TCR beta chain stems from a study of blood T cell repertoires in COVID-19. Self-reported history from a screening survey and questionnaire set each donor's cohort. This clone came up a few times. As originally analysed: Estimated nucleated cell counts came from reference gene primer amplification. The method was immunoSEQ multiplex PCR; TCRdb's version includes in-frame clones alone and lacks a portion of them. The V and J calls and clone size come from that table; D and trimming were worked out from the DNA. Found here are some 170,000 clones, roughly 84% of them singletons; the top ten hold about 16%. This CDR3 comprises 13 residues. Germline V gene sequence: CDR1 LGHDT, CDR2 YNNKEL (reference sequence). The V end lost 4 bases, the J end lost 0 bases, and 4 bases lay between the germline ends.

V and J are TRBV3-1 (or the pseudogene TRBV3-2) and TRBJ1-3; D is undetermined. The TCR was taken from a man aged 45 to 65 who had recovered from COVID-19. The source material was PBMCs or T cells enriched from blood (not recorded which). The CDR3 DNA is TGTGCCAGCAGCCTCCTCTCTGGAAACACCATATATTTT. Residues: CASSLLSGNTIYF.